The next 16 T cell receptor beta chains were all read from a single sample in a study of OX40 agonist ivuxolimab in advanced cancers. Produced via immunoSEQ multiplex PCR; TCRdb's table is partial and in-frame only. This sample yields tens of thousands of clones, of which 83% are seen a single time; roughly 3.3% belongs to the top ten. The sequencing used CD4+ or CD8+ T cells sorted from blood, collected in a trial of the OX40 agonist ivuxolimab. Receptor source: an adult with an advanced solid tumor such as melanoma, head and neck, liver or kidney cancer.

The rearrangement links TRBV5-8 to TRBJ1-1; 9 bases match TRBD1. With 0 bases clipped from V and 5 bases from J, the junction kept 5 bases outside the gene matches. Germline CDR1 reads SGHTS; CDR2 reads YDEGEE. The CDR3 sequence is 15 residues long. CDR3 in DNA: TGTGCCAGCAGCTTGGAAGGGACAGGGAATACTGAAGCTTTCTTT. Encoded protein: CASSLEGTGNTEAFF.

The CDR3 region has the DNA TGTGCCAGCACCGACCTCGGGACTAGCGGGAGGACTAACCAGTTCTTC. This gives the protein CASTDLGTSGRTNQFF. The rearrangement joins TRBV13 to TRBJ2-1; TRBD2 agrees at 15 bases. J lost 13 bases, V lost 7 bases, and 14 bases had no gene match. Germline loops: CDR1 PRHDT, CDR2 FYEKMQ (reference sequence). This CDR3 comprises 16 residues. Complete variable domain (other parts from reference TRBV13 and TRBJ2-1): AAGVIQSPRHLIKEKRETATLKCYPIPRHDTVYWYQQGPGQDPQFLISFYEKMQSDKGSIPDRFSAQQFSDYHSELNMSSLELGDSALYFCASTDLGTSGRTNQFFGPGTRLTVL.

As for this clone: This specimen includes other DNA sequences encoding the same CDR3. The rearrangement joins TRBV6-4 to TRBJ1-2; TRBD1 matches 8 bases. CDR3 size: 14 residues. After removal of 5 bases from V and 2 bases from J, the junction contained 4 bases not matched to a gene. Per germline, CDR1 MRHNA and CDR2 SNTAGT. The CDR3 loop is CASSRDRSNYGYTF. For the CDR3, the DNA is TGTGCCAGCAGTCGGGACAGGAGCAACTATGGCTACACCTTC.

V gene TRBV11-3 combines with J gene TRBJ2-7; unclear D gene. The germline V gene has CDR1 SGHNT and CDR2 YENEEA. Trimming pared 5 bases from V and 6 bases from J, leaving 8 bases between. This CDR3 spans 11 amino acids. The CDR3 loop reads CASSQGGEQYF. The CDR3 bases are TGTGCCAGCAGCCAAGGCGGCGAGCAGTACTTC.

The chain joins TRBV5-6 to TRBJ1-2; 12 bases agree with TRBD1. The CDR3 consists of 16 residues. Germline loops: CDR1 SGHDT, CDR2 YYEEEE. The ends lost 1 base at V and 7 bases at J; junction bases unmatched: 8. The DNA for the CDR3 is TGTGCCAGCAGCTTGAGCCTGGGACAGGGGGCGCGTGGCTACACCTTC. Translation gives CASSLSLGQGARGYTF.

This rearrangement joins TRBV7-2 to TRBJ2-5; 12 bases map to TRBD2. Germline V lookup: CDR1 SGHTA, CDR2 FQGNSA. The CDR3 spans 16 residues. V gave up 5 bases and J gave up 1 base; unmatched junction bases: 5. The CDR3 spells CASSMTSGRGQETQYF. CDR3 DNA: TGTGCCAGCAGCATGACTAGCGGGAGAGGCCAAGAGACCCAGTACTTC.

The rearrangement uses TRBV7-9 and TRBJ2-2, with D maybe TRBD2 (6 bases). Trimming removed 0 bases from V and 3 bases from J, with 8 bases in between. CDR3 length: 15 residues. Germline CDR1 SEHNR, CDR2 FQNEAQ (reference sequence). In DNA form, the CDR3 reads TGTGCCAGCAGCTTAGCGGGGGGTTACACCGGGGAGCTGTTTTTT. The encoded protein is CASSLAGGYTGELFF. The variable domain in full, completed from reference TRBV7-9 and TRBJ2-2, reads DTGVSQNPRHKITKRGQNVTFRCDPISEHNRLYWYRQTLGQGPEFLTYFQNEAQLEKSRLLSDRFSAERPKGSFSTLEIQRTEQGDSAMYLCASSLAGGYTGELFFGEGSRLTVL.

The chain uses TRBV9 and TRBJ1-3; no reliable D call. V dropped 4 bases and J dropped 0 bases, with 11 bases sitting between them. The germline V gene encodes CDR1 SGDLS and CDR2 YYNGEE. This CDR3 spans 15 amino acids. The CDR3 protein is CASSPRLGSGNTIYF. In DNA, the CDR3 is TGTGCCAGCAGCCCCCGGTTAGGCTCTGGAAACACCATATATTTT.

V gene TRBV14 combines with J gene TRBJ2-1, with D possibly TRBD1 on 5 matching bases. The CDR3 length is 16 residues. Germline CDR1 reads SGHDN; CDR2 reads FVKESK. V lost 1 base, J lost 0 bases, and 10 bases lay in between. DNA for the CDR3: TGTGCCAGCAGCCAAGGGGGCAGGAGCTCCTACAATGAGCAGTTCTTC. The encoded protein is CASSQGGRSSYNEQFF.

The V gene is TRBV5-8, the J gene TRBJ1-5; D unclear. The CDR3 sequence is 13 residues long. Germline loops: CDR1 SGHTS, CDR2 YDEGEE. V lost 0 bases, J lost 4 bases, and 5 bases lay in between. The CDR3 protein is CASSLALNQPQHF. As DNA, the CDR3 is TGTGCCAGCAGCTTGGCCCTAAATCAGCCCCAGCATTTT.

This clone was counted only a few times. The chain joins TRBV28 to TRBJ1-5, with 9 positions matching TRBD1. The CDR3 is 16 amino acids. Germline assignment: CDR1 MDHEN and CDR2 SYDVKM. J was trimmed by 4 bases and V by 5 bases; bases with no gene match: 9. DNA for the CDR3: TGTGCCAGCAGTCTGCCCCCGGGACAGGGAAATCAGCCCCAGCATTTT. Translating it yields CASSLPPGQGNQPQHF.

The CDR3 here is CASSFTGTSGLGEQFF. CDR3 sequence (DNA): TGTGCCAGCAGTTTCACCGGGACTAGCGGTCTGGGTGAGCAGTTCTTC. This chain links TRBV27 with TRBJ2-1; 11 bases align to TRBD2. With V trimmed by 3 bases and J by 9 bases, 10 bases remained unmatched. The germline gives CDR1 MNHEY, CDR2 SMNVEV (reference sequence). The CDR3 totals 16 residues.

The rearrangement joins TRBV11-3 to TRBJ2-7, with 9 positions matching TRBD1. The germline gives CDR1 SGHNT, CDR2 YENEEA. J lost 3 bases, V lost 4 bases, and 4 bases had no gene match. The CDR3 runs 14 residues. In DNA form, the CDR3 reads TGTGCCAGCAGCTCCGGACAGGGGAGCTACGAGCAGTACTTC. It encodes CASSSGQGSYEQYF.

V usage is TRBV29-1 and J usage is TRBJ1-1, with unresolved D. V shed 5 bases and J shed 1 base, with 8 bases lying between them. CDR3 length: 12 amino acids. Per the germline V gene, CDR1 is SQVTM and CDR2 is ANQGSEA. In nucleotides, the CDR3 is TGCAGCGTTTCACACGCGAACACTGAAGCTTTCTTT. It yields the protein CSVSHANTEAFF.

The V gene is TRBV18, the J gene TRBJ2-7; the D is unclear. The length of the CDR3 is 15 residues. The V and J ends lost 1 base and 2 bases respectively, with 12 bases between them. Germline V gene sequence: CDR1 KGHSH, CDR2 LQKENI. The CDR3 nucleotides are TGTGCCAGCTCACCACGGTCTGGTACAACCTACGAGCAGTACTTC. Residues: CASSPRSGTTYEQYF.

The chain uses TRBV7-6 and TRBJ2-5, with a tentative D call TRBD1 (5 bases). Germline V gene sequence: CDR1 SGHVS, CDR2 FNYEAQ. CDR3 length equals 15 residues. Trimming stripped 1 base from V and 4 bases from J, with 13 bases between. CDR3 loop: CASSLEIGVRETQYF. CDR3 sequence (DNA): TGTGCCAGCAGCTTAGAGATAGGGGTGAGAGAGACCCAGTACTTC.